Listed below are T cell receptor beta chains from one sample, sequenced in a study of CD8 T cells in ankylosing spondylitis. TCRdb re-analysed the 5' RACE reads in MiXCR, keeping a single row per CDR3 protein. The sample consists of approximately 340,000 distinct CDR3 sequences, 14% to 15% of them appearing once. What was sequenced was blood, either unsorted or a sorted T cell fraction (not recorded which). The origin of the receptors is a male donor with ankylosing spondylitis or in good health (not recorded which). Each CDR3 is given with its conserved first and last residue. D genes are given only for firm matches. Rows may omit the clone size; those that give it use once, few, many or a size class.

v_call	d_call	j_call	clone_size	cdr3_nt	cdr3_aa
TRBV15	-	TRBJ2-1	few	TGTGCCACCAGCCGGGGGGCACGGAATGAGCAGTTCTTC	CATSRGARNEQFF
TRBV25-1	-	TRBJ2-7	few	TGTGCCAGCAGTGGGTCCCCCTACCGGGGCAGATCCTACGAGCAGTACTTC	CASSGSPYRGRSYEQYF
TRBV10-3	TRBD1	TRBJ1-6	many	TGTGCCATCAGTGACGGACAGGGAGGGAATTCACCCCTCCACTTT	CAISDGQGGNSPLHF
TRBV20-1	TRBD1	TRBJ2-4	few	TGCAGTGCCAAATTAGACAGGGGGATTCAGTACTTC	CSAKLDRGIQYF
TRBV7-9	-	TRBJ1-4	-	TGTGCCAGCAGCCCCCCGAACAGGGATGGTGAAAAACTGTTTTTT	CASSPPNRDGEKLFF
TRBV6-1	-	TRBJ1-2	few	TGTGCCAGCAGTCAGGGAGGGAGTACAGGGAACTATGGCTACACCTTC	CASSQGGSTGNYGYTF
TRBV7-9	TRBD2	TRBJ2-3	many	TGTGCCAGCAGCCCCTTGCGGGGGATTTCAGATACGCAGTATTTT	CASSPLRGISDTQYF
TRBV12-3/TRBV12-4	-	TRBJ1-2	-	TGTGCCAGCAGTTTAGCGGCCGGATTAAGTAATGGCTACACCTTC	CASSLAAGLSNGYTF
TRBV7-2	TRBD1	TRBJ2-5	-	TGTGCCAGCAGCTTAGTTTCGACAGGGGGCAGAGAGACCCAGTACTTC	CASSLVSTGGRETQYF
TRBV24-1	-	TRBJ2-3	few	TGTGCCACCGCCGAAGATACGCAGTATTTT	CATAEDTQYF
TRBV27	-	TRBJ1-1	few	TGTGCCAGCCTCAACCGTAGGGGGTGGAGAGGAGACACTGAAGCTTTCTTT	CASLNRRGWRGDTEAFF
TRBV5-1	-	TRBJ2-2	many	TGCGCCAGCAGCTTAATCCCGAACACCGGGGAGCTGTTTTTT	CASSLIPNTGELFF